This TCR beta chain derives from a study of cytomegalovirus exposure and HLA in healthy donors. The CDR3 loop spans 16 amino acids. Unmatched junction bases numbered 6, after V lost 1 base and J lost 10 bases. Germline CDR1 reads SGHRS; CDR2 reads YFSETQ. Broader study findings: Later analysis associated a missense DCLRE1C variant with TCR beta V- and J-gene trimming.

About this clone: Its specificity is unknown.

The PCR contained 60 Vbeta and 13 Jbeta primers. The data were produced by immunoSEQ multiplex PCR, yet TCRdb's version contains in-frame clones alone and is incomplete. The sample yields 100,000 to 150,000 clones, around 70% seen once. This chain connects TRBV5-1 to TRBJ2-1, with TRBD2 matching 15 bases. This TCR was recovered from a woman aged 55-75 years in good health and CMV-seropositive. Sequencing input: PBMCs. CDR3 amino acids: CASSLRTSGGVGEQFF. CDR3 in DNA: TGCGCCAGCAGCTTGAGGACTAGCGGGGGGGTGGGGGAGCAGTTCTTC.